This TCR beta chain was captured by sequencing in a study of blood T cell repertoires in COVID-19. Per the study methods: Counts of nucleated cells, estimated from reference gene primer amplification, were obtained. Some clones are missing from TCRdb's copy, which holds only in-frame ones; the method was immunoSEQ multiplex PCR. V and J calls and clone size are as listed in that table; D and trimming were resolved from the DNA. The sample includes fewer than 200,000 clones, almost 85% of them seen just once. This clone was counted a single time. The sequenced sample consisted of peripheral blood. This clonotype originated in a middle-aged man who had recovered from COVID-19.

CDR3: CASSLQGSRVGTQYF. The CDR3 nucleotides are TGTGCCAGCAGCTTACAGGGCTCTCGGGTTGGGACCCAGTACTTC. This rearrangement joins TRBV7-8 to TRBJ2-5; D may be TRBD1 (5 bases). The CDR3 runs 15 residues. The ends were cut back, 2 bases at V and 7 bases at J, with 17 bases in the middle. Germline CDR1 SGHVS, CDR2 FQNEAQ.